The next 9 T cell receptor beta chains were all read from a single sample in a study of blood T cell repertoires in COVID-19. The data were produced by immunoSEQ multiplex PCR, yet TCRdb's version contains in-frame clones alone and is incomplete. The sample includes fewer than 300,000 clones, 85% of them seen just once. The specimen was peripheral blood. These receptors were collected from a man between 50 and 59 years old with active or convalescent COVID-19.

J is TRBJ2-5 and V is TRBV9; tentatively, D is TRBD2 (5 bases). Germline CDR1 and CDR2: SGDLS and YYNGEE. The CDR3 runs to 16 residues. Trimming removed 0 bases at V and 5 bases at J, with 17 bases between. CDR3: CASSVEGTGWDETQYF. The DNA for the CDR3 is TGTGCCAGCAGCGTAGAGGGCACGGGATGGGATGAGACCCAGTACTTC.

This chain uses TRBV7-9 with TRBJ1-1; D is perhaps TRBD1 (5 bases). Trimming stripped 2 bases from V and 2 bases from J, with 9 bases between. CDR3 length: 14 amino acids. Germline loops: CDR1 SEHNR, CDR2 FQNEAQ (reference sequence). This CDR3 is CASSLSGINTEAFF. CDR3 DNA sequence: TGTGCCAGCAGCTTATCAGGGATTAACACTGAAGCTTTCTTT. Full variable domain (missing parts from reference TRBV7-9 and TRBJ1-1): DTGVSQNPRHKITKRGQNVTFRCDPISEHNRLYWYRQTLGQGPEFLTYFQNEAQLEKSRLLSDRFSAERPKGSFSTLEIQRTEQGDSAMYLCASSLSGINTEAFFGQGTRLTVV.

This CDR3 is CASSQGARNTEAFF. The CDR3 DNA is TGTGCCAGCAGCCAGGGGGCTAGGAACACTGAAGCTTTCTTT. The chain links TRBV3-1 (or the pseudogene TRBV3-2) to TRBJ1-1, with a tentative D call TRBD1 (6 bases). The ends were cut back, 3 bases at V and 1 base at J, with 9 bases in the middle. Germline V lookup: CDR1 LGHDT, CDR2 YNNKEL (reference sequence). The length of the CDR3 is 14 residues.

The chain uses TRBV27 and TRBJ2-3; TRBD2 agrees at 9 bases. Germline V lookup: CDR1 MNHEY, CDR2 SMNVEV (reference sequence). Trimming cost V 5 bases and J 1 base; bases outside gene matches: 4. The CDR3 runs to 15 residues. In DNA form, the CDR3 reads TGTGCCAGCAGTGCCCGGACTAGCGGCACAGATACGCAGTATTTT. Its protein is CASSARTSGTDTQYF.

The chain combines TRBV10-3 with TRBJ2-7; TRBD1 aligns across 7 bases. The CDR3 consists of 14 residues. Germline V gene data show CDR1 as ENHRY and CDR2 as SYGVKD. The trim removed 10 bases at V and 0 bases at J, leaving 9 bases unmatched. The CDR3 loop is CATWDSLISYEQYF. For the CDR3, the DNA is TGTGCCACATGGGACAGCCTAATCTCCTACGAGCAGTACTTC.

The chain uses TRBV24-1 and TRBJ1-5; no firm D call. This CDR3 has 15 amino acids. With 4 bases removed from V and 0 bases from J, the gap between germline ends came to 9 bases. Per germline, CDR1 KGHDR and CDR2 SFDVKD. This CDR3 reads CATSDATYSNQPQHF. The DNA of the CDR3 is TGTGCCACCAGTGACGCGACATATAGCAATCAGCCCCAGCATTTT.

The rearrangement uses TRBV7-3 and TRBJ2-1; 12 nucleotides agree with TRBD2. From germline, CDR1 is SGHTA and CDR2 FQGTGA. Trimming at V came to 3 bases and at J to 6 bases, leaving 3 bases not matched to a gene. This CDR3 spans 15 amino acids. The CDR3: CASSLLAGGINEQFF. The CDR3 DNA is TGTGCCAGCAGCTTGCTAGCGGGAGGGATCAATGAGCAGTTCTTC.

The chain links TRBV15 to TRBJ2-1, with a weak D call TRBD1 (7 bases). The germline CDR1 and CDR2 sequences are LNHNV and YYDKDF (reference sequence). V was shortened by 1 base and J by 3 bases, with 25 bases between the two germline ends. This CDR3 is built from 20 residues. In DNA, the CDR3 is TGTGCCACCAGCAGAGTCCCCAGGGGGGTCATGAGCGGGTACTACAATGAGCAGTTCTTC. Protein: CATSRVPRGVMSGYYNEQFF. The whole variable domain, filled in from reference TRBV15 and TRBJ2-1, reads DAMVIQNPRYQVTQFGKPVTLSCSQTLNHNVMYWYQQKSSQAPKLLFHYYDKDFNNEADTPDNFQSRRPNTSFCFLDIRSPGLGDTAMYLCATSRVPRGVMSGYYNEQFFGPGTRLTVL.

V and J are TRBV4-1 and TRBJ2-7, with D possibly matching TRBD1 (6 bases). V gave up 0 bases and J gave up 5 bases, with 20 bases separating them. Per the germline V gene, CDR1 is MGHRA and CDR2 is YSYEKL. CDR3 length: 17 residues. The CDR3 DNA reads TGCGCCAGCAGCCAAGATATGACTTGGACAGTCGAGGACGAGCAGTACTTC. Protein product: CASSQDMTWTVEDEQYF.